This T cell receptor beta chain derives from a study of T cells in Graves' hyperthyroidism and ophthalmopathy. A Clinical Activity Score of at least 3, a NOSPECS grade of at least 4 and a duration under 3 months were recorded in the ophthalmopathy patients. Any patient presenting with uncontrolled infection, other autoimmune disease, pregnancy or lactation was left out. The V end lost 5 bases, the J end lost 3 bases, and 16 bases lay between the germline ends. Germline lookup yields CDR1 LNHDA and CDR2 SQIVND (reference sequence). This CDR3 is built from 15 residues. Overall study findings and caveats: Patients with ophthalmopathy were separated from those with stable hyperthyroidism by a 13 V-J model. Blood also showed most of the thyroid clonotypes that were expanded above 0.001.

Amplification of TCR beta CDR3 regions was performed using RNA transcripts as template. HTBI primers were the set used in a first-round RT-PCR of the TCR CDR3. TCRdb ran MiXCR on the multiplex PCR reads and lists one entry per CDR3 protein. The data contain almost 250,000 distinct CDR3 sequences, about 25% of them singletons. Many counts were recorded for this clonotype. Its target is unknown. The clonotype comes from a woman between 40 and 55 years old with Graves' ophthalmopathy. V gene TRBV19 combines with J gene TRBJ1-1, with D possibly TRBD1 on 6 matching bases. The sample comprised blood. CDR3 protein: CASSGWDTLDTEAFF. The CDR3 DNA follows: TGTGCCAGTAGTGGGTGGGACACCCTCGACACTGAAGCTTTCTTT.